These T cell receptor beta chains were read from a single sample in a study of T cells in Graves' hyperthyroidism and ophthalmopathy. TCRdb itself ran the multiplex PCR reads through MiXCR, one entry per CDR3 protein. The sample shows fewer than 450,000 distinct CDR3 sequences, approximately 17% of them seen only once. The sample consisted of blood. Receptors were obtained from a man in his late teens or twenties with Graves' ophthalmopathy. Both conserved end residues are part of each CDR3. The order of the fields is J gene, D gene, clone size, V gene, CDR3 protein, CDR3 DNA. A D gene is named only where the DNA matches it firmly. Some rows have no size entry. The others give once, few or many, or a class for an expanded clone.

TRBJ2-5	-	few	TRBV10-3	CAIRSTARETQYF	TGTGCCATCCGGTCAACAGCTCGAGAGACCCAGTACTTC
TRBJ2-1	-	many	TRBV11-2	CASSSVGAPSYNEQFF	TGTGCCAGCAGCTCGGTGGGAGCCCCCTCCTACAATGAGCAGTTCTTC
TRBJ1-2	-	few	TRBV7-8	CASSATPGQGGYGYTF	TGTGCCAGCAGCGCGACCCCGGGGCAGGGTGGATATGGCTACACCTTC
TRBJ1-1	-	few	TRBV29-1	CSVVGANTEAFF	TGCAGCGTTGTGGGCGCGAACACTGAAGCTTTCTTT
TRBJ2-2	TRBD2	many	TRBV7-8	CASSLSGGENTGELFF	TGTGCCAGCAGCCTGAGCGGGGGGGAGAACACCGGGGAGCTGTTTTTT
TRBJ1-4	TRBD1	few	TRBV7-9	CASSYGDRGKNEKLFF	TGTGCCAGCAGCTACGGGGACAGGGGGAAAAATGAAAAACTGTTTTTT
TRBJ1-2	-	many	TRBV9	CASSTRQANYGYTF	TGTGCCAGCAGCACCCGACAGGCTAACTATGGCTACACCTTC
TRBJ1-5	-	few	TRBV7-8	CASSLGRVNNQPQHF	TGTGCCAGCAGCTTAGGCAGGGTCAACAATCAGCCCCAGCATTTT
TRBJ1-1	-	many	TRBV27	CASFWTRSNTEAFF	TGTGCCAGCTTCTGGACAAGGAGTAACACTGAAGCTTTCTTT
TRBJ2-5	TRBD1	-	TRBV9	CASSVGTGGRETQYF	TGTGCCAGCAGCGTAGGTACAGGGGGCAGGGAGACCCAGTACTTC
TRBJ1-1	-	many	TRBV6-1	CATTDPASSFSTEAFF	TGTGCCACTACGGACCCCGCGAGCTCCTTCAGCACTGAAGCTTTCTTT
TRBJ2-7	-	many	TRBV5-1	CASSLTQGTYEQYF	TGCGCCAGCAGCTTGACCCAGGGAACCTACGAGCAGTACTTC
TRBJ2-7	TRBD2	few	TRBV5-1	CASSYGRGESDEQYF	TGCGCCAGCAGCTATGGACGGGGGGAATCGGACGAGCAGTACTTC
TRBJ1-1	TRBD1	few	TRBV29-1	CSVDRDERYTEAFF	TGCAGCGTGGACAGGGATGAGAGGTACACTGAAGCTTTCTTT
TRBJ2-5	TRBD2	-	TRBV11-2	CASSWVAGGPMEETQYF	TGTGCCAGCAGCTGGGTAGCGGGGGGGCCCATGGAGGAGACCCAGTACTTC
TRBJ1-1	TRBD1	few	TRBV6-5	CASSYSTGVVTEAFF	TGTGCCAGCAGTTACTCGACAGGGGTGGTCACTGAAGCTTTCTTT
TRBJ2-5	-	-	TRBV7-9	CASAEERVPETQYF	TGTGCCAGCGCGGAGGAAAGGGTCCCAGAGACCCAGTACTTC
TRBJ2-1	-	-	TRBV20-1	CSARGMVDEQFF	TGCAGTGCTAGAGGGATGGTAGATGAGCAGTTCTTC
TRBJ2-7	-	many	TRBV27	CASSLTPSYEQYF	TGTGCCAGCAGTTTGACGCCCTCCTACGAGCAGTACTTC
TRBJ2-1	-	-	TRBV13	CASSLDPGGKNEQFF	TGTGCCAGCAGCTTAGACCCAGGGGGGAAAAATGAGCAGTTCTTC
TRBJ1-1	-	many	TRBV10-3	CAISGARGGGTEAFF	TGTGCCATCAGTGGAGCGAGGGGAGGTGGCACTGAAGCTTTCTTT
TRBJ2-6	-	-	TRBV3-1	CASSQDRVPGANVLTF	TGTGCCAGCAGCCAAGACAGGGTCCCTGGGGCCAACGTCCTGACTTTC